This T cell receptor (beta chain) emerged from a study of T cells in Graves' hyperthyroidism and ophthalmopathy. This clonotype was seen many times. TCR beta CDR3 region amplification was performed from RNA transcripts. HTBI primers were the set used in a first-round RT-PCR of the TCR CDR3. TCRdb passed the multiplex PCR reads through MiXCR, listing each CDR3 protein once. The repertoire includes hundreds of thousands of distinct CDR3 sequences, under 15% of them detected once, and 30% to 35% sits in the top ten. From germline, CDR1 is DFQATT and CDR2 SNEGSKA (reference sequence). With 4 bases removed from V and 0 bases from J, the gap between germline ends came to 13 bases. The CDR3 is 14 amino acids.

The sequenced sample consisted of blood. This TCR was recovered from a woman aged 25 to 45 with Graves' hyperthyroidism. This rearrangement joins TRBV20-1 to TRBJ2-7; D not certain. The CDR3: CSANDMAGSYEQYF. The CDR3 DNA sequence: TGCAGTGCTAACGACATGGCCGGCTCCTACGAGCAGTACTTC.